Following are 15 T cell receptor beta chains from one sample sequenced in a study of neoadjuvant nivolumab and ipilimumab in lung cancer (TCRdb year 2020). The method behind the library was the immunoSEQ multiplex PCR assay. TCRdb took this table from immuneACCESS and kept in-frame rearrangements with V and J called. Such tables lack part of the clones; where checked against another copy, unresolved V genes explain under half of the gap, and the rest is unexplained. For this sample the table gives about 17,000 clones, of which about 72% were detected only once. The top ten clones comprise about 8.5% of the sample. According to the study, the label for this sample's time point signals: at surgical resection after neoadjuvant nivolumab +/- ipilimumab. This material consisted of tumor tissue, taken after neoadjuvant nivolumab, alone or with ipilimumab, at or shortly before surgery. The receptors were gathered from an adult with non-small cell lung cancer.

This chain uses TRBV29-1 with TRBJ1-2; 8 nucleotides align to TRBD1. The germline V gene has CDR1 SQVTM and CDR2 ANQGSEA. The CDR3 totals 14 residues. Germline trimming cut 6 bases from V and 4 bases from J; bases unmatched to any gene: 10. The CDR3 protein is CSVLQGGGAYGYTF. The CDR3 region has the DNA TGCAGCGTCCTACAGGGGGGGGGCGCCTATGGCTACACCTTC.

The chain has TRBV7-9 and TRBJ2-1, with 10 bases aligning to TRBD2. The V gene's germline CDR1 is SEHNR and CDR2 FQNEAQ (reference sequence). Losses at the gene ends were 1 base for V and 7 bases for J; bases not matched to a gene: 4. This CDR3 region has 15 residues. The CDR3 DNA sequence: TGTGCCAGCAGCTTAGAAGGACTAGCGGAAAATGAGCAGTTCTTC. Translation gives CASSLEGLAENEQFF.

This clone has more than one count but fewer than ten. The rearrangement joins TRBV5-4 to TRBJ2-3; maybe TRBD2 (5 bases). The CDR3 contains 12 residues. The germline V gene has CDR1 SGHNT and CDR2 YYREEE (reference sequence). Trimming stripped 4 bases from V and 2 bases from J, with 5 bases between. CDR3 coding DNA: TGTGCCAGCAGCCGGGACACAGATACGCAGTATTTT. Amino acids: CASSRDTDTQYF.

The J gene is TRBJ1-2, the V gene TRBV6-4; tentatively, D is TRBD1 (5 bases). The CDR3 is made up of 16 amino acids. Germline V gene sequence: CDR1 MRHNA, CDR2 SNTAGT. The ends were cut back, 3 bases at V and 6 bases at J, with 20 bases in the middle. The CDR3 sequence: CASSENGQGTKNGYTF. CDR3 bases: TGTGCCAGCAGTGAAAATGGGCAGGGTACTAAAAATGGCTACACCTTC.

Only a few counts were recorded for this clone. The rearrangement uses TRBV11-2 and TRBJ2-2, with D perhaps TRBD1 (5 bases). The V end was cut by 5 bases, the J end by 0 bases, with 13 bases between. From germline, CDR1 is SGHAT and CDR2 FQNNGV. This CDR3 is built from 16 residues. CDR3 sequence: CASSALDSTNTGELFF. CDR3 DNA sequence: TGTGCCAGCAGCGCACTCGACAGTACGAACACCGGGGAGCTGTTTTTT.

V is TRBV19 and J is TRBJ1-6, with 7 bases identical to TRBD1. The CDR3 contains 16 residues. The J segment lost 10 bases and the V segment lost 6 bases, leaving 15 bases of the junction unmatched. In germline, CDR1 is LNHDA, CDR2 SQIVND (reference sequence). The CDR3 DNA reads TGTGCCAGTAGACTTATCACCGGGACAGCTTCCTCACCCCTCCACTTT. Amino acids: CASRLITGTASSPLHF.

The chain carries TRBV30 and TRBJ1-6; D gene ambiguous. Trimming took off 0 bases at V and 8 bases at J, with 8 bases between the two ends. The CDR3 spans 13 residues. Germline lookup yields CDR1 GTSNPN and CDR2 SVGIG (reference sequence). CDR3 nucleotides: TGTGCCTGGAGTGTAGGGATGGATTCACCCCTCCACTTT. The encoded protein is CAWSVGMDSPLHF.

This chain uses TRBV7-8 with TRBJ2-7, with TRBD2 matching 12 bases. Germline CDR1 SGHVS, CDR2 FQNEAQ. The CDR3 covers 16 residues. J gave up 2 bases and V 5 bases, and 7 bases lay outside the gene matches. CDR3 sequence: CASSTTSGGLPYEQYF. CDR3 DNA: TGTGCCAGCAGCACCACTAGCGGGGGGCTTCCCTACGAGCAGTACTTC. Full variable domain (remainder filled in from reference TRBV7-8 and TRBJ2-7): GAGVSQSPRYKVAKRGQDVALRCDPISGHVSLFWYQQALGQGPEFLTYFQNEAQLDKSGLPSDRFFAERPEGSVSTLKIQRTQQEDSAVYLCASSTTSGGLPYEQYFGPGTRLTVT.

The genes are TRBV5-1 and TRBJ2-3, with 8 nucleotides matching TRBD2. V trimming: 0 bases; J trimming: 2 bases; junction bases outside the gene matches: 5. CDR3 length: 16 amino acids. Germline CDR1 and CDR2: SGHRS and YFSETQ. The CDR3 region is CASSLVSGAFTDTQYF. Written as DNA, the CDR3 is TGCGCCAGCAGCTTGGTTAGCGGGGCATTCACAGATACGCAGTATTTT.

This clone was recorded only once. This chain joins TRBV5-8 and TRBJ2-3, with 14 bases aligning to TRBD2. The germline V gene has CDR1 SGHTS and CDR2 YDEGEE. There are 18 residues in the CDR3. The junction had 9 bases not matched to a gene; V was cut back by 3 bases and J by 3 bases. CDR3 nucleotide sequence: TGTGCCAGCAGCTCAGGACTAGCGGGGGGAGGACTGACAGATACGCAGTATTTT. Translated, it gives CASSSGLAGGGLTDTQYF.

The rearrangement uses TRBV19 and TRBJ2-7; TRBD1 matches at 9 bases. V gave up 4 bases and J gave up 5 bases; unmatched junction bases: 3. CDR1 and CDR2 from the germline V gene are LNHDA and SQIVND (reference sequence). This CDR3 has 13 amino acids. CDR3 in DNA: TGTGCCAGTAGTACCGGACAGGGGAACGAGCAGTACTTC. It yields the protein CASSTGQGNEQYF.

This chain links TRBV5-8 with TRBJ1-2; possibly TRBD1 for D (5 bases). Trimming pared 4 bases from V and 2 bases from J, leaving 12 bases between. The CDR3 extends over 14 amino acids. The germline gives CDR1 SGHTS, CDR2 YDEGEE. CDR3 protein: CASSPGGANYGYTF. The CDR3 nucleotides read TGTGCCAGCAGCCCTGGCGGGGCCAACTATGGCTACACCTTC.

V and J are TRBV5-5 and TRBJ2-3, with D possibly being TRBD1 or TRBD2 (7 bases each). The germline gives CDR1 SGHKS, CDR2 YYEKEE (reference sequence). This CDR3 region has 18 residues. Trimming stripped 4 bases from V and 0 bases from J, with 21 bases between. CDR3 loop: CASSPVGGGSRSTDTQYF. The CDR3 DNA is TGTGCCAGCAGCCCGGTGGGAGGGGGCTCCCGTAGCACAGATACGCAGTATTTT. Together with reference TRBV5-5 and TRBJ2-3, the CDR3 gives the full variable domain: DAGVTQSPTHLIKTRGQQVTLRCSPISGHKSVSWYQQVLGQGPQFIFQYYEKEERGRGNFPDRFSARQFPNYSSELNVNALLLGDSALYLCASSPVGGGSRSTDTQYFGPGTRLTVL.

The chain recombines TRBV11-1 with TRBJ1-1; tentatively, D is TRBD1 (5 bases). V shed 1 base and J shed 4 bases, with 13 bases lying between them. The germline gives CDR1 SGHAT, CDR2 FQDESV (reference sequence). The CDR3 is 15 amino acids. CDR3 sequence reads: CASSLGQGRSTEAFF. The DNA of the CDR3 is TGTGCCAGCAGCTTAGGCCAGGGAAGAAGCACTGAAGCTTTCTTT.

Only a few counts were recorded for this clone. The V call is TRBV19, the J call TRBJ1-2; D unresolved. Trimming took 5 bases from V and 2 from J, leaving 3 bases between them. CDR1 is LNHDA, CDR2 SQIVND, per germline (reference sequence). The CDR3 has 11 residues. The CDR3 region is CASSLNYGYTF. CDR3 DNA sequence: TGTGCCAGTAGTCTAAACTATGGCTACACCTTC.